The source of this T cell receptor beta chain is a study of CD4 T cells in relation to SARS-CoV-2 and coronaviruses. Across the whole study: PBMCs were cultured with antigen for over nine days before TCR beta sequencing.

With respect to this clone: Its target is not known.

CD4+ T cells from unexposed donors were obtained before the COVID-19 pandemic (2011-2018). Isolation of CD4+ T cells took place after less than twelve days in culture. Unexposed-donor CD4+ T cells were probed with SARS-CoV-2 S/N and four cold-coronavirus spikes, cells permitting. The CDR3 consists of 12 residues. CDR1 is SGDLS and CDR2 is YYNGEE in the germline V gene. The V and J ends lost 7 bases and 1 base respectively, with 5 bases between them. The table came from immunoSEQ multiplex PCR; TCRdb's copy has only in-frame clones and leaves some out. The sample yields about 29,000 clones, about two thirds seen once.

The sample taken for sequencing was CD4+ T cells from PBMCs, cultured in vitro. The chain combines TRBV9 with TRBJ2-2; D unclear. This sequence was found in a human donor in good health. CDR3 in amino acids: CASGMNTGELFF. The CDR3 nucleotides are TGTGCCAGCGGGATGAACACCGGGGAGCTGTTTTTT.